The rows below give T cell receptor beta chains drawn from one sample of a study of CXCR3-negative and CXCR3-positive naive CD8 T cells. Each CDR3 protein gets one entry in TCRdb, which reprocessed the 5' RACE reads and gives no DNA. The sample table sets out about 80,000 distinct CDR3 sequences. The sequenced material came from naive CXCR3- CD8+ T cells from blood. The receptors originated from a human donor in good health. Some clones in this sample may be carry-over from other donors' samples. Each CDR3 is given with its conserved first and last residue.

j_call: TRBJ2-2; v_call: TRBV7-8; cdr3_length: 17; cdr3_aa: CASSSPFNLVDTGELFF
j_call: TRBJ2-3; v_call: TRBV29-1; cdr3_length: 19; cdr3_aa: CSVVPASGRGTFSTDTQYF
j_call: TRBJ2-7; v_call: TRBV5-1; cdr3_length: 14; cdr3_aa: CASRPDSSTYEQYF
j_call: TRBJ2-1; v_call: TRBV19; cdr3_length: 13; cdr3_aa: CATKQGSYNEQFF
j_call: TRBJ2-5; v_call: TRBV29-1; cdr3_length: 18; cdr3_aa: CSVEGDPQPVSGQETQYF
j_call: TRBJ2-7; v_call: TRBV29-1; cdr3_length: 11; cdr3_aa: CSGEDSYEQYF
j_call: TRBJ2-1; v_call: TRBV23-1; cdr3_length: 15; cdr3_aa: CASGWTRSSYNEQFF
j_call: TRBJ2-3; v_call: TRBV12-3/TRBV12-4; cdr3_length: 13; cdr3_aa: CASNQGRADTQYF
j_call: TRBJ2-7; v_call: TRBV20-1; cdr3_length: 15; cdr3_aa: CSARRLAGDSYEQYF
j_call: TRBJ2-7; v_call: TRBV5-1; cdr3_length: 14; cdr3_aa: CASSLVGLDYEQYF
j_call: TRBJ1-5; v_call: TRBV20-1; cdr3_length: 13; cdr3_aa: CSARRQEYQPQHF
j_call: TRBJ2-1; v_call: TRBV7-9; cdr3_length: 16; cdr3_aa: CASSLSSDSSYNEQFF
j_call: TRBJ1-2; v_call: TRBV5-6; cdr3_length: 14; cdr3_aa: CASSDRGLGYGYTF
j_call: TRBJ2-1; v_call: TRBV6-6; cdr3_length: 18; cdr3_aa: CASSYSTGTSGSGDEQFF
j_call: TRBJ2-7; v_call: TRBV7-9; cdr3_length: 15; cdr3_aa: CASSSTGQGAGEQYF
j_call: TRBJ2-3; v_call: TRBV2; cdr3_length: 17; cdr3_aa: CASATSGGARSTDTQYF
j_call: TRBJ2-3; v_call: TRBV28; cdr3_length: 15; cdr3_aa: CASSLGVVSTDTQYF
j_call: TRBJ2-7; v_call: TRBV14; cdr3_length: 16; cdr3_aa: CASSQVGGSGRYEQYF
j_call: TRBJ2-7; v_call: TRBV20-1; cdr3_length: 15; cdr3_aa: CSAPARDSSTYEQYF
j_call: TRBJ2-7; v_call: TRBV28; cdr3_length: 13; cdr3_aa: CASSFATNYEQYF
j_call: TRBJ2-1; v_call: TRBV7-9; cdr3_length: 15; cdr3_aa: CASSLEVGPLNEQFF
j_call: TRBJ2-7; v_call: TRBV7-9; cdr3_length: 14; cdr3_aa: CASSEPGQAYEQYF
j_call: TRBJ2-2; v_call: TRBV10-3; cdr3_length: 15; cdr3_aa: CASRNHRGRDGELFF
j_call: TRBJ2-1; v_call: TRBV19; cdr3_length: 15; cdr3_aa: CASSGLAGVSNEQFF
j_call: TRBJ2-1; v_call: TRBV28; cdr3_length: 14; cdr3_aa: CASSLYSSYNEQFF
j_call: TRBJ2-5; v_call: TRBV28; cdr3_length: 16; cdr3_aa: CASSYSRTGTSETQYF
j_call: TRBJ2-5; v_call: TRBV5-1; cdr3_length: 14; cdr3_aa: CASSLAGGLETQYF
j_call: TRBJ1-1; v_call: TRBV7-3; cdr3_length: 14; cdr3_aa: CASSFRQGNTEAFF
j_call: TRBJ1-1; v_call: TRBV11-2; cdr3_length: 15; cdr3_aa: CASRYTGSWVTEAFF
j_call: TRBJ2-1; v_call: TRBV12-3/TRBV12-4; cdr3_length: 13; cdr3_aa: CAITDRGHNEQFF
j_call: TRBJ2-7; v_call: TRBV12-3/TRBV12-4; cdr3_length: 15; cdr3_aa: CASSSGQGTNYEQYF
j_call: TRBJ2-7; v_call: TRBV7-9; cdr3_length: 15; cdr3_aa: CASSPGLTRSYEQYF
j_call: TRBJ1-1; v_call: TRBV7-9; cdr3_length: 14; cdr3_aa: CASSSGQQNTEAFF
j_call: TRBJ2-7; v_call: TRBV4-2; cdr3_length: 14; cdr3_aa: CASSQDGESYEQYF
j_call: TRBJ1-1; v_call: TRBV30; cdr3_length: 15; cdr3_aa: CAWSGGDRVYTEAFF